This T cell receptor (beta chain) emerged from a study of blood T cell repertoires in COVID-19. Some clones are missing from TCRdb's copy, which holds only in-frame ones; the method was immunoSEQ multiplex PCR. Of 320,000 or so clones in the sample, around 85% were seen once. Recruits, aged roughly 18 to 95 years, lived in 24 US areas. It was within 2 weeks before study entry that exposed participants met a COVID-19 case. This CDR3 has 18 residues. V was trimmed by 0 bases and J by 0 bases, leaving 16 bases between them. From germline, CDR1 is SGHNT and CDR2 YYREEE (reference sequence). Sequencing input: PBMCs or T cells enriched from blood (not recorded which). This TCR was recovered from a woman aged 25 to 39 who had been exposed to COVID-19. V gene TRBV5-4 combines with J gene TRBJ2-1; the D gene is possibly TRBD1 (6 bases). CDR3 region: CASSLGVGRGGSYNEQFF. The CDR3 nucleotides are TGTGCCAGCAGCTTGGGTGTGGGGAGAGGGGGCTCCTACAATGAGCAGTTCTTC.